The next 21 T cell receptor beta chains were all read from a single sample in a study of blood T cell repertoires in COVID-19. The method was immunoSEQ multiplex PCR; TCRdb's version includes in-frame clones alone and lacks a portion of them. This sample has some 240,000 clones, with roughly 84% found just once. What was sequenced was peripheral blood. Receptors originate from a woman aged 35 to 49 who had recovered from COVID-19.

CDR3: CASSQTGGRADTQYF. DNA for the CDR3: TGCGCCAGCAGCCAAACGGGGGGGAGGGCAGATACGCAGTATTTT. J is TRBJ2-3 and V is TRBV4-3; 8 bases fit TRBD2. Germline assignment: CDR1 LGHNA and CDR2 YSLEER. The length of the CDR3 is 15 residues. J was trimmed by 4 bases and V by 2 bases; bases with no gene match: 5.

The V and J genes are TRBV30 and TRBJ1-2; 8 positions match TRBD1. J was trimmed by 7 bases and V by 0 bases; bases with no gene match: 10. The CDR3 has 15 amino acids. Germline V gene sequence: CDR1 GTSNPN, CDR2 SVGIG (reference sequence). Here the CDR3 DNA reads TGTGCCTGGAGTGTAGAGACAGGGGTTGCGGGTGGCTACACCTTC. Residues: CAWSVETGVAGGYTF.

The gene calls are TRBV6-6 and TRBJ1-5; maybe TRBD1 (6 bases). The CDR3 contains 14 residues. Germline V CDR1 and CDR2: MNHNY, SVGAGI (reference sequence). V dropped 0 bases and J dropped 7 bases, with 10 bases sitting between them. CDR3 sequence: CASSYSQGEQPQHF. The CDR3 DNA reads as TGTGCCAGCAGTTACTCACAGGGAGAACAGCCCCAGCATTTT.

The chain joins TRBV3-1 (or the pseudogene TRBV3-2) to TRBJ1-6; D possibly corresponds to TRBD1 (6 bases). Germline CDR1 and CDR2: LGHDT and YNNKEL (reference sequence). There are 16 residues in the CDR3. The V and J ends lost 1 base and 4 bases respectively, with 11 bases between them. In DNA, the CDR3 is TGTGCCAGCAGCCAAGGCGGACAGCCTTATAATTCACCCCTCCACTTT. Encoded protein: CASSQGGQPYNSPLHF.

This chain links TRBV2 with TRBJ2-6, with TRBD1 as a possible D gene (6 bases). The V and J ends lost 7 bases and 0 bases respectively, with 13 bases between them. The CDR3 has 16 residues. Germline CDR1 SNHLY, CDR2 FYNNEI. In DNA form, the CDR3 reads TGTGCCAGCAACCAAGACAGGAGCTCTGGGGCCAACGTCCTGACTTTC. As protein: CASNQDRSSGANVLTF.

In its sample, this clone was seen a few times. The chain carries TRBV10-3 and TRBJ1-4; D call uncertain. Germline lookup yields CDR1 ENHRY and CDR2 SYGVKD. Trimming removed 0 bases from V and 0 bases from J, with 8 bases in between. The CDR3 consists of 16 residues. The CDR3 region is CAISESRDATNEKLFF. The CDR3 DNA follows: TGTGCCATCAGTGAGTCGAGGGATGCAACTAATGAAAAACTGTTTTTT.

This clone was recorded many times. The chain employs TRBV5-1 and TRBJ2-2; 9 bases fit TRBD1. This CDR3 is built from 17 residues. CDR1 SGHRS and CDR2 YFSETQ come from the germline V gene. The J segment lost 3 bases and the V segment lost 3 bases, leaving 9 bases of the junction unmatched. CDR3 in amino acids: CASSSYRDREYTGELFF. CDR3 nucleotide sequence: TGCGCCAGCAGCTCCTACCGGGACAGGGAGTACACCGGGGAGCTGTTTTTT.

About this clone: The junction shows a germline mismatch at one end, possibly a read error. The DNA of the CDR3 is TGTGCCAGCAGACGGACAGGCCAATTTGGAGACACCATATATTTT. Translating gives CASRRTGQFGDTIYF. The chain employs TRBV6-5 and TRBJ1-3; the match to TRBD1 covers 7 bases. CDR1 and CDR2 from the germline V gene are MNHEY and SVGAGI. The CDR3 spans 15 residues.

For this clone: This same CDR3 is encoded by further DNA sequences in the sample. The chain uses TRBV7-2 and TRBJ1-2, with unresolved D. Germline CDR1 reads SGHTA; CDR2 reads FQGNSA. The CDR3 consists of 14 residues. The V gene lost 1 base and the J gene lost 5 bases, with 11 bases spanning the gap. The CDR3 nucleotides read TGTGCCAGCAGCTTAGTTGTGCGAGATTATGGCTACACCTTC. Translation: CASSLVVRDYGYTF.

The V and J genes are TRBV5-1 and TRBJ2-5, with D hard to call. Trimming removed 0 bases at V and 4 bases at J, with 7 bases between. Per the germline V gene, CDR1 is SGHRS and CDR2 is YFSETQ. This CDR3 spans 13 amino acids. CDR3 sequence: CASSLASLETQYF. The CDR3 coding sequence is TGCGCCAGCAGCTTGGCCAGTCTAGAGACCCAGTACTTC.

The rearrangement joins TRBV10-1 to TRBJ1-3; no definite D call. This CDR3 is built from 14 residues. CDR1 and CDR2 from the germline V gene are WNHNN and SYGVQD (reference sequence). V lost 5 bases and J 2 bases, leaving 10 bases between the germline ends. CDR3 in DNA: TGCGCCAGCAGTTCCACAGCAGCTGGAAACACCATATATTTT. This sequence encodes CASSSTAAGNTIYF.

V usage is TRBV2 and J usage is TRBJ2-3; 7 positions agree with TRBD1. The CDR3 contains 15 residues. Per the germline V gene, CDR1 is SNHLY and CDR2 is FYNNEI. V shed 6 bases and J 5 bases; nucleotides not matched to a gene: 11. The CDR3 nucleotides are TGTGCCAGCAGCGCCGGGACAGTCAACATAGATACGCAGTATTTT. This sequence encodes CASSAGTVNIDTQYF.

V gene TRBV7-6 combines with J gene TRBJ2-3, with D uncertain. With 4 bases removed from V and 1 base from J, the gap between germline ends came to 12 bases. The length of the CDR3 is 15 residues. Per the germline V gene, CDR1 is SGHVS and CDR2 is FNYEAQ. As DNA, the CDR3 is TGTGCCAGCAGCTCCGCGTTAGAGGGCACAGATACGCAGTATTTT. It encodes CASSSALEGTDTQYF.

The CDR3 nucleotides read TGTGCCAGCAGCTTAGATAGCGGGGGGACCGTTAGGGACATTCAGTACTTC. The encoded protein is CASSLDSGGTVRDIQYF. The chain employs TRBV7-9 and TRBJ2-4, with 10 bases identical to TRBD2. The ends lost 1 base at V and 8 bases at J; junction bases unmatched: 11. Germline V gene lookup returns CDR1 SEHNR and CDR2 FQNEAQ (reference sequence). The length of the CDR3 is 17 residues.

This clone was recorded once. The rearrangement uses TRBV2 and TRBJ1-1; D possibly corresponds to TRBD1 (6 bases). This CDR3 has 13 amino acids. The germline V and J ends were trimmed by 9 bases and 9 bases, with 20 bases remaining between them. Germline CDR1 is SNHLY and CDR2 is FYNNEI. The CDR3 sequence: CASSQETGTQAFF. For the CDR3, the DNA is TGTGCCAGTTCGCAGGAAACAGGGACCCAAGCTTTCTTT.

This clone turned up a few times. The V gene is TRBV27, the J gene TRBJ1-3, with D possibly being TRBD1 (5 bases). The CDR3 spans 14 residues. CDR1 MNHEY and CDR2 SMNVEV come from the germline V gene (reference sequence). With 5 bases removed from V and 0 bases from J, the gap between germline ends came to 8 bases. The CDR3 spells CASSPQGSGNTIYF. DNA of the CDR3: TGTGCCAGCAGTCCCCAGGGCTCTGGAAACACCATATATTTT.

Concerning this clone itself: The junction departs from the called germline gene at one end, perhaps through a read error. The rearrangement links TRBV7-7 to TRBJ2-3; TRBD2 matches 12 bases. The CDR3 has 16 residues. CDR1 and CDR2 (germline): SSHAT, FNYEAQ (reference sequence). The CDR3 sequence is CASSLGSSGGADTQYF. The DNA for the CDR3 is TGTGCTAGCAGCTTAGGTTCTAGCGGGGGGGCAGATACGCAGTATTTT. Full variable domain (missing parts from reference TRBV7-7 and TRBJ2-3): GAGVSQSPRYKVTKRGQDVTLRCDPISSHATLYWYQQALGQGPEFLTYFNYEAQPDKSGLPSDRFSAERPEGSISTLTIQRTEQRDSAMYRCASSLGSSGGADTQYFGPGTRLTVL.

This chain's CDR3 is CASSQGGVETQYF. CDR3 DNA: TGTGCCAGCAGCCAAGGGGGCGTAGAGACCCAGTACTTC. J is TRBJ2-5 and V is TRBV3-1 (or the pseudogene TRBV3-2), with D maybe TRBD1 (5 bases). V lost 1 base, J lost 4 bases, and 7 bases lay in between. CDR1 and CDR2 from the germline V gene are LGHDT and YNNKEL (reference sequence). The CDR3 has 13 residues.

The V gene is TRBV3-1 (or the pseudogene TRBV3-2), the J gene TRBJ1-1; 9 bases fit TRBD1. CDR3 size: 15 residues. Germline V gene data show CDR1 as LGHDT and CDR2 as YNNKEL (reference sequence). With 4 bases clipped from V and 1 base from J, the junction kept 4 bases outside the gene matches. The DNA of the CDR3 is TGTGCCAGCAGCCCGCGGACAGGGGCGAACACTGAAGCTTTCTTT. Translating it yields CASSPRTGANTEAFF.

The V call is TRBV19, the J call TRBJ2-3, with D possibly being TRBD2 (5 bases). Trimming shortened V by 7 bases and J by 4 bases, and 12 bases separated the two germline ends. CDR1 and CDR2 (germline): LNHDA, SQIVND (reference sequence). The CDR3 is 13 amino acids. The CDR3 region is CASKTGNSDTQYF. The DNA for the CDR3 is TGTGCCAGTAAGACCGGGAATTCAGATACGCAGTATTTT.

This chain links TRBV11-2 with TRBJ2-4; tentatively, D is TRBD1 (6 bases). The V and J ends lost 5 bases and 2 bases respectively, with 22 bases between them. The germline V gene has CDR1 SGHAT and CDR2 FQNNGV. The CDR3 covers 18 residues. CDR3 coding DNA: TGTGCCAGCAGCCCCGGGACACTGACCGGGGTAACCAAAAACATTCAGTACTTC. Protein sequence: CASSPGTLTGVTKNIQYF. Filled out from reference TRBV11-2 and TRBJ2-4, the complete variable domain reads EAGVAQSPRYKIIEKRQSVAFWCNPISGHATLYWYQQILGQGPKLLIQFQNNGVVDDSQLPKDRFSAERLKGVDSTLKIQPAKLEDSAVYLCASSPGTLTGVTKNIQYFGAGTRLSVL.